This record looks at one T cell receptor beta chain sequence and its context. The target antigen is unknown. J was trimmed by 3 bases and V by 6 bases; bases with no gene match: 5. In germline, CDR1 is MNHEY, CDR2 SVGAGI. This CDR3 has 14 amino acids. The PCR ran on 60 Vbeta and 13 Jbeta primers. The assay was immunoSEQ multiplex PCR, and TCRdb's table has in-frame clones only and misses some. Of around 140,000 clones listed, 79% are singletons. This specimen comes from a study of cytomegalovirus exposure and HLA in healthy donors. General study results and limits: In a later analysis, compared with equally common non-associated chains, HLA-associated beta chains were more expanded. Investigators reported 150 to 200 TCR beta chains as tied to cytomegalovirus. TCR beta sequences reportedly predicted most subjects' HLA-A and HLA-B alleles accurately. It was assumed in the presence/absence analyses that sequencing depth was roughly uniform across donors.

The sample was PBMCs. The sequence was obtained from a male donor in good health and CMV-seronegative. The chain is built from TRBV6-5 and TRBJ2-7, with TRBD1 identical over 10 bases. This CDR3 is CASSAGTGVYEQYF. The CDR3 DNA follows: TGTGCCAGCAGCGCCGGGACAGGGGTCTACGAGCAGTACTTC.